This entry lists 6 T cell receptor beta chains sequenced from one sample in a study of blood T cell repertoires in COVID-19. TCRdb's copy holds only in-frame clones and misses some; the assay was immunoSEQ multiplex PCR. The repertoire holds some 250,000 clones, with around 88% as singletons. The sequencing input was peripheral blood. The origin of the receptors is a man between 25 and 39 years old with active or convalescent COVID-19.

The rearrangement joins TRBV2 to TRBJ2-7; 7 positions agree with TRBD2. The trim removed 2 bases at V and 12 bases at J, leaving 13 bases unmatched. The CDR3 length is 14 residues. Germline CDR1 SNHLY, CDR2 FYNNEI. The CDR3 DNA follows: TGTGCCAGCAGTGAATGGAGCGGGACGGAGATTTTGTACTTC. It translates to CASSEWSGTEILYF.

V and J are TRBV7-6 and TRBJ2-7; no definite D call. Germline V gene data show CDR1 as SGHVS and CDR2 as FNYEAQ. This CDR3 region has 14 residues. Trimming took off 0 bases at V and 2 bases at J, with 8 bases between the two ends. The CDR3 DNA is TGTGCCAGCAGCTTAGCCCCAGTTCCCTACGAGCAGTACTTC. The encoded protein is CASSLAPVPYEQYF. The whole variable domain, filled in from reference TRBV7-6 and TRBJ2-7, reads GAGVSQSPRYKVTKRGQDVALRCDPISGHVSLYWYRQALGQGPEFLTYFNYEAQQDKSGLPNDRFSAERPEGSISTLTIQRTEQRDSAMYRCASSLAPVPYEQYFGPGTRLTVT.

The genes are TRBV29-1 and TRBJ2-5, with D hard to call. The CDR3 loop spans 13 amino acids. Germline CDR1 SQVTM, CDR2 ANQGSEA. Trimming removed 4 bases from V and 0 bases from J, with 9 bases in between. This CDR3 is CSVGAINQETQYF. The CDR3 DNA reads TGCAGCGTTGGTGCGATTAACCAAGAGACCCAGTACTTC.

Notes on this clone: Additional DNA sequences in this sample encode the identical CDR3. The CDR3 loop reads CASSPTRQGNQPQHF. The DNA of the CDR3 is TGTGCCAGCAGCCCAACTCGACAGGGAAATCAGCCCCAGCATTTT. The chain uses TRBV27 and TRBJ1-5; 7 positions match TRBD1. V was pared by 6 bases and J by 4 bases, with 9 bases of the junction left unmatched. Per the germline V gene, CDR1 is MNHEY and CDR2 is SMNVEV (reference sequence). This CDR3 has 15 amino acids.

This chain connects TRBV20-1 to TRBJ2-1; perhaps TRBD1 as D (5 bases). Trimming left V 2 bases short and J 14 bases short, with 7 bases between. The CDR3 consists of 9 residues. Germline V lookup: CDR1 DFQATT, CDR2 SNEGSKA (reference sequence). The CDR3 bases are TGCAGTGCTAGAACAGGCGAGTTCTTC. As protein: CSARTGEFF.

The chain carries TRBV29-1 and TRBJ2-7; 10 bases match TRBD2. The V segment lost 0 bases and the J segment 9 bases; nucleotides outside the gene matches: 11. The CDR3 is 15 amino acids. CDR1 SQVTM and CDR2 ANQGSEA come from the germline V gene. Here the CDR3 reads CSVEDTKRGGLRQYF. CDR3 DNA: TGCAGCGTTGAAGATACGAAGCGGGGGGGCTTAAGGCAGTACTTC.